The rows below give T cell receptor beta chains drawn from one sample of a study of T-cell memory formation after mild COVID-19. One entry per CDR3 protein results from TCRdb running MiXCR on the 5' RACE reads. The sample records over 250,000 distinct CDR3 sequences, around 15% being singletons. Source material: PBMCs or a T cell subset sorted from them (not recorded which). The origin of the receptors is a man between 18 and 35 years old who had mild COVID-19 (a few samples of this study predate the infection). Cell type and time point are not known. CDR3s leave out the opening cysteine and the closing phenylalanine or tryptophan. A D gene is named only where the DNA matches it firmly. The listing skips clone size in some rows; elsewhere it reads once, few, many or a size class.

v_gene,j_gene,d_gene,abundance,CDR3aa
TRBV5-1,TRBJ2-2,.,many,ASRPGSNTGELF
TRBV12-3/TRBV12-4,TRBJ1-1,TRBD1,few,ASTLRGSNTEAF
TRBV20-1,TRBJ2-5,TRBD1,.,SASLDREETQY
TRBV4-1,TRBJ2-1,.,.,ASSQDTRAMRVEQF
TRBV29-1,TRBJ1-2,.,.,SVDRVSGYT
TRBV5-1,TRBJ1-3,.,few,ASSWGSAAGNTIY
TRBV27,TRBJ1-1,.,.,ASSWRGGRMNTEAF
TRBV4-1,TRBJ2-5,TRBD1,.,ASSQGLDRVETQY
TRBV5-1,TRBJ2-3,.,.,ASSGGASYSTDTQY
TRBV5-1,TRBJ2-7,TRBD1,.,ASSFRDRDYEQY
TRBV25-1,TRBJ2-2,.,.,ASRRDNTGELF
TRBV7-9,TRBJ1-2,.,few,ASSAQGDYGYT
TRBV20-1,TRBJ2-7,.,.,SARHVGENSYEQY
TRBV2,TRBJ1-4,.,few,ASSPTTNEKLF
TRBV29-1,TRBJ2-1,TRBD2,few,SVRGSSYNEQF
TRBV12-3/TRBV12-4,TRBJ1-3,.,many,ASEQTGASGNTIY
TRBV7-8,TRBJ2-5,.,few,ASFKGLQETQY
TRBV5-6,TRBJ2-1,.,few,ASSFIGGASSNEQF
TRBV6-5,TRBJ1-1,.,few,ASSLGQVTEAF
TRBV7-3,TRBJ2-5,.,few,ASSLRALETQY
TRBV7-7,TRBJ2-3,TRBD2,.,ASSPRAGGPGDTQY
TRBV5-1,TRBJ2-7,.,few,ASSPSTAGRSYEQY
TRBV3-1,TRBJ2-1,.,.,ASSQDDGNSYNEQF
TRBV4-1,TRBJ2-2,TRBD2,.,ASSQPGTTVSGELF
TRBV7-6,TRBJ2-4,.,few,ASSLGPGNIQY
TRBV15,TRBJ2-3,TRBD1,.,ATSTRDRGLDTQY
TRBV11-3,TRBJ1-1,.,.,ASSFGDRDTEAF
TRBV7-2,TRBJ2-5,.,many,ASVGAETQY
TRBV6-2/TRBV6-3,TRBJ2-5,.,many,ASSPGLDQETQY
TRBV20-1,TRBJ1-1,.,few,SARDNSRNTEAF
TRBV7-3,TRBJ2-1,.,.,ASSSGGPGGEQF
TRBV12-3/TRBV12-4,TRBJ1-3,.,.,ASSHTMGGNTIY
TRBV11-2,TRBJ2-5,.,few,ASSLLLQETQY
TRBV7-2,TRBJ2-1,.,few,ASSLAPLLQGFDEQF
TRBV7-2,TRBJ1-1,.,once,ASSRQSLNTEAF
TRBV15,TRBJ2-2,TRBD2,.,ATSPAPLAGVTGELF
TRBV5-1,TRBJ2-1,.,few,ASSPPGPEQF
TRBV5-1,TRBJ2-3,.,few,ASTLDPSTDTQY
TRBV15,TRBJ2-7,.,many,ATSRLSRSGSYEQY
TRBV28,TRBJ1-3,.,.,ASSLSQGSGNTIY
TRBV7-2,TRBJ1-3,.,many,ASSLEGNTIY